The 18 T cell receptor beta chains presented below share a single source sample, sequenced in a study of early T cells in non-severe SARS-CoV-2 infection. Via MiXCR, TCRdb re-called the 5' RACE reads, giving one row per CDR3 protein. The sample includes approximately 75,000 distinct CDR3 sequences, about 14% of them seen just once. Here the sequenced sample was whole blood, taken at baseline. These receptors were taken from an adult who was a healthcare worker with PCR-confirmed SARS-CoV-2 infection or an uninfected control (not recorded which).

For this clonotype: A read error may produce the germline difference seen at one junction end. The chain recombines TRBV20-1 with TRBJ2-1, with TRBD2 matching 9 bases. There are 17 residues in the CDR3. CDR1 DFQATT and CDR2 SNEGSKA come from the germline V gene (reference sequence). The CDR3 region is CSARGQPGLAYNNEQFF. The CDR3 DNA sequence: TGCAGTGCCAGAGGACAGCCAGGACTAGCGTATAACAATGAGCAGTTCTTC.

This clonotype occurred a few times. The chain employs TRBV12-3 or TRBV12-4 and TRBJ2-1; TRBD2 matches 7 bases. This CDR3 is 12 amino acids long. V dropped 3 bases and J dropped 12; count of bases not matched to a gene: 5. CDR3 region: CASSFPSGGQFF. The CDR3 DNA reads as TGTGCCAGCAGTTTCCCTAGCGGAGGGCAGTTCTTC.

V gene TRBV4-1 combines with J gene TRBJ2-5, with D hard to call. The germline V and J ends were trimmed by 6 bases and 0 bases, with 11 bases remaining between them. This CDR3 is 14 amino acids long. Germline V gives CDR1 MGHRA, CDR2 YSYEKL. The chain's CDR3 is CASRRPGDQETQYF. CDR3 in DNA: TGCGCCAGCAGGAGGCCGGGTGACCAAGAGACCCAGTACTTC.

The V gene is TRBV7-9, the J gene TRBJ2-1; 12 nucleotides line up with TRBD2. V trimming: 5 bases; J trimming: 10 bases; junction bases outside the gene matches: 9. Germline-derived CDR1 and CDR2 are SEHNR and FQNEAQ (reference sequence). CDR3 size: 15 residues. The CDR3 here is CASSGTSGPVSEQFF. CDR3 nucleotides: TGTGCCAGCAGCGGGACTAGCGGGCCCGTATCCGAGCAGTTCTTC.

This clonotype is categorized as medium-sized. V usage is TRBV9 and J usage is TRBJ2-1; 9 positions agree with TRBD1. V shed 1 base, J shed 6 bases, and the junction held 5 bases outside the gene matches. In germline, CDR1 is SGDLS, CDR2 YYNGEE. The CDR3 spans 15 residues. CDR3 region: CASSVRTGVVNEQFF. DNA for the CDR3: TGTGCCAGCAGCGTACGGACAGGGGTCGTCAATGAGCAGTTCTTC.

This clonotype was counted at least ten times. This rearrangement joins TRBV7-9 to TRBJ2-7; TRBD2 is a possible D gene (7 bases). Trimming removed 4 bases at V and 7 bases at J, with 20 bases between. This CDR3 region has 15 residues. Germline CDR1 and CDR2: SEHNR and FQNEAQ (reference sequence). The CDR3: CASSSEGGGAGEQYF. CDR3 bases: TGTGCCAGCAGCTCCGAAGGGGGGGGTGCCGGGGAGCAGTACTTC.

The chain uses TRBV7-7 and TRBJ2-5, with 13 bases that match TRBD2. The ends lost 4 bases at V and 1 base at J; junction bases unmatched: 3. CDR1 and CDR2 from the germline V gene are SSHAT and FNYEAQ (reference sequence). This CDR3 is built from 16 residues. The CDR3 coding sequence is TGTGCCAGCAGCTCGAGACTAGCGGGAGGCCAAGAGACCCAGTACTTC. Residues: CASSSRLAGGQETQYF.

This clonotype appeared a few times. This chain uses TRBV3-1 with TRBJ2-2; D unclear. Germline assignment: CDR1 LGHDT and CDR2 YNNKEL (reference sequence). The CDR3 contains 12 residues. The germline V and J ends were trimmed by 1 base and 6 bases, with 3 bases remaining between them. The CDR3 DNA sequence: TGTGCCAGCAGCCAAGGTCCCGGGGAGCTGTTTTTT. Residues: CASSQGPGELFF.

There are a few counts of this clonotype. This rearrangement joins TRBV27 to TRBJ1-6; TRBD1 is a possible D gene (5 bases). Germline CDR1 and CDR2: MNHEY and SMNVEV (reference sequence). CDR3 size: 19 residues. Trimming pared 6 bases from V and 0 bases from J, leaving 21 bases between. The CDR3 here is CASRGPSGEGYSYNSPLHF. CDR3 nucleotide sequence: TGTGCCAGCAGGGGCCCCTCTGGCGAGGGGTACTCCTATAATTCACCCCTCCACTTT.

The V gene is TRBV5-1, the J gene TRBJ2-1; 11 nucleotides align to TRBD2. The CDR3 loop spans 24 amino acids. Germline CDR1 and CDR2: SGHRS and YFSETQ. Trimming removed 3 bases from V and 2 bases from J; junction bases left unmatched: 28. CDR3 protein: CASSSFQLAGDNFRVRFPYNEQFF. For the CDR3, the DNA is TGCGCCAGCAGCTCCTTCCAACTAGCGGGAGATAACTTTCGGGTTCGGTTCCCCTACAATGAGCAGTTCTTC.

There are a few counts of this clonotype. The rearrangement uses TRBV5-6 and TRBJ2-7; D possibly corresponds to TRBD2 (6 bases). CDR1 is SGHDT, CDR2 YYEEEE, per germline. This CDR3 is built from 15 residues. V was trimmed by 4 bases and J by 5 bases, leaving 19 bases between them. CDR3 sequence reads: CASSRLGGTNDEQYF. For the CDR3, the DNA is TGTGCCAGCAGCCGGCTAGGCGGGACGAACGACGAGCAGTACTTC. Looking up the rest from reference TRBV5-6 and TRBJ2-7 gives the full variable domain: DAGVTQSPTHLIKTRGQQVTLRCSPKSGHDTVSWYQQALGQGPQFIFQYYEEEERQRGNFPDRFSGHQFPNYSSELNVNALLLGDSALYLCASSRLGGTNDEQYFGPGTRLTVT.

This clonotype was seen only a few times. The rearrangement joins TRBV24-1 to TRBJ2-5; 8 bases fit TRBD1. The CDR3 runs to 13 residues. The germline gives CDR1 KGHDR, CDR2 SFDVKD. The ends lost 9 bases at V and 4 bases at J; junction bases unmatched: 6. The CDR3 DNA sequence: TGTGCCACCCGGGGCAGGGGGCGAGAGACCCAGTACTTC. Its translation: CATRGRGRETQYF.

In its sample, this clonotype was seen many times. The rearrangement links TRBV20-1 to TRBJ1-2; tentatively, D is TRBD1 (5 bases). From germline, CDR1 is DFQATT and CDR2 SNEGSKA (reference sequence). CDR3 size: 13 residues. V was pared by 5 bases and J by 6 bases, with 16 bases between. CDR3 sequence: CSALRGGDDGYTF. The CDR3 DNA reads TGCAGTGCTCTTCGCGGGGGGGACGATGGCTACACCTTC.

Many counts were recorded for this clonotype. The V call is TRBV5-1, the J call TRBJ2-3; 13 bases fit TRBD2. Germline-derived CDR1 and CDR2 are SGHRS and YFSETQ. The CDR3 is made up of 15 amino acids. V was clipped by 4 bases and J by 13 bases; unmatched bases: 12. The CDR3, as DNA: TGCGCCAGCAGCGTAATTGGACTAGCGGGAGAGGAAGAGTATTTT. It encodes CASSVIGLAGEEEYF.

In this sample, this clonotype turned up a few times. The V call is TRBV9, the J call TRBJ2-7; 8 positions agree with TRBD1. Germline CDR1 reads SGDLS; CDR2 reads YYNGEE. CDR3 length: 14 residues. The V segment lost 7 bases and the J segment 3 bases; nucleotides outside the gene matches: 9. For the CDR3, the DNA is TGTGCCAGCTCCAGGGGGCAGGGGAGCTACGAGCAGTACTTC. This gives the protein CASSRGQGSYEQYF.

The gene calls are TRBV28 and TRBJ1-1; 7 bases map to TRBD1. This CDR3 is 14 amino acids long. Germline CDR1 reads MDHEN; CDR2 reads SYDVKM. V dropped 9 bases and J dropped 6; count of bases not matched to a gene: 13. CDR3 DNA sequence: TGTGCCAGTCGACCCCAGGGGGGGGCGGCTGAAGCTTTCTTT. Translating it yields CASRPQGGAAEAFF.

This clonotype appeared many times. The chain employs TRBV2 and TRBJ2-1; D is perhaps TRBD2 (5 bases). From germline, CDR1 is SNHLY and CDR2 FYNNEI. The CDR3 sequence is 15 residues long. Deletions cut 5 bases from V and 9 bases from J, with 20 bases between. In DNA, the CDR3 is TGTGCCAGCAGTCCTCGGGAACCCCCCGTTAGTGAGCAGTTCTTC. It yields the protein CASSPREPPVSEQFF.

This clonotype was observed a handful of times. A read error may produce the germline difference seen at one junction end. The gene calls are TRBV3-1 and TRBJ1-1; 8 nucleotides align to TRBD1. The CDR3 runs 17 residues. From germline, CDR1 is LGHDT and CDR2 YNNKEL (reference sequence). Here the CDR3 reads CASSPQDRGVMNTEVFF. The CDR3 bases are TGTGCCAGCAGCCCCCAAGACAGGGGCGTTATGAACACTGAAGTTTTCTTT.